The next 27 T cell receptor beta chains were all read from a single sample in a study of T cell responses to AZD1222 COVID-19 vaccine (dated by TCRdb to the early 2020s). The library was built by means of the immunoSEQ multiplex PCR assay. TCRdb holds this immuneACCESS table with in-frame rearrangements only. Some clones are missing; in checked studies, unresolved V genes explain under half, and the rest has no known cause. For this sample there are about 130,000 clones; roughly 93% appear just once. Clones ranked in the top ten supply roughly 6.6% of the sample. The time point label for this specimen denotes: baseline before first vaccination. The sequenced sample was peripheral blood, obtained on day 0 of AZD1222 vaccination. The receptors come from an adult in good health.

This rearrangement joins TRBV4-1 to TRBJ2-1; no clear D. Germline lookup yields CDR1 MGHRA and CDR2 YSYEKL. The CDR3 runs 15 residues. The ends were cut back, 0 bases at V and 0 bases at J, with 6 bases in the middle. The CDR3, as DNA: TGCGCCAGCAGCCAAGAGCGAGTCTCCTACAATGAGCAGTTCTTC. This sequence encodes CASSQERVSYNEQFF.

CDR3 coding DNA: TGTGCCAGCAGATCCCTAGCGGGAGTGGATACGCAGTATTTT. Protein sequence: CASRSLAGVDTQYF. V usage is TRBV2 and J usage is TRBJ2-3; 10 bases are a match to TRBD2. Per germline, CDR1 SNHLY and CDR2 FYNNEI. The CDR3 runs to 14 residues. With 6 bases clipped from V and 6 bases from J, the junction kept 6 bases outside the gene matches.

The gene calls are TRBV19 and TRBJ2-2, with TRBD1 as a possible D gene (6 bases). V was cut by 6 bases and J by 2 bases, with 10 bases left in between. The germline V gene encodes CDR1 LNHDA and CDR2 SQIVND (reference sequence). The CDR3 totals 14 residues. DNA of the CDR3: TGTGCCAGTAGCAAGACAGGCAACACCGGGGAGCTGTTTTTT. Its protein is CASSKTGNTGELFF.

The genes are TRBV29-1 and TRBJ2-7, with 7 bases that match TRBD2. V shed 5 bases and J 3 bases; nucleotides not matched to a gene: 7. CDR1 and CDR2 from the germline V gene are SQVTM and ANQGSEA. This CDR3 contains 13 residues. In DNA, the CDR3 is TGCAGCGTTCAAGGACTAGGGCTCTACGAGCAGTACTTC. This encodes CSVQGLGLYEQYF.

V gene TRBV5-4 combines with J gene TRBJ2-4; possible D gene TRBD2, 5 bases. The CDR3 has 15 amino acids. The germline V gene has CDR1 SGHNT and CDR2 YYREEE (reference sequence). Trimming shortened V by 5 bases and J by 4 bases, and 16 bases separated the two germline ends. This CDR3 is CASSPVPSSKNIQYF. The DNA for the CDR3 is TGTGCCAGCAGTCCGGTTCCTAGCTCGAAAAACATTCAGTACTTC.

The chain carries TRBV7-9 and TRBJ2-1; 7 bases agree with TRBD2. This CDR3 comprises 13 residues. J lost 10 bases, V lost 1 base, and 4 bases had no gene match. Germline loops: CDR1 SEHNR, CDR2 FQNEAQ (reference sequence). CDR3 protein: CASSLVLREEQFF. In nucleotides, the CDR3 is TGTGCCAGCAGCTTAGTGTTGCGGGAGGAGCAGTTCTTC.

The chain couples TRBV15 to TRBJ2-3; 7 bases fit TRBD2. This CDR3 contains 16 residues. After removal of 0 bases from V and 5 bases from J, the junction contained 8 bases not matched to a gene. The V gene's germline CDR1 is LNHNV and CDR2 YYDKDF (reference sequence). This CDR3 is CATSRDRSGVGDTQYF. In DNA form, the CDR3 reads TGTGCCACCAGCAGAGATCGGAGCGGGGTGGGAGATACGCAGTATTTT.

The genes are TRBV3-1 (or the pseudogene TRBV3-2) and TRBJ2-7; D is perhaps TRBD2 (6 bases). With 4 bases removed from V and 2 bases from J, the gap between germline ends came to 15 bases. The CDR3 runs 15 residues. Germline CDR1 is LGHDT and CDR2 is YNNKEL (reference sequence). CDR3 region: CASSPDERVPYEQYF. DNA for the CDR3: TGTGCCAGCAGCCCAGACGAGCGGGTACCCTACGAGCAGTACTTC.

CDR3 in amino acids: CASSLTGLIDTQYF. CDR3 DNA: TGCGCCAGCAGCTTAACAGGGTTAATTGATACGCAGTATTTT. This chain joins TRBV5-1 and TRBJ2-3; TRBD1 might be the D (6 bases). The V and J ends lost 2 bases and 6 bases respectively, with 13 bases between them. The CDR3 sequence is 14 residues long. Germline CDR1 SGHRS, CDR2 YFSETQ.

The chain couples TRBV23-1 to TRBJ2-1; 12 bases map to TRBD2. TRBV23-1 belongs to the ORF category, with a function that is uncertain. J gave up 5 bases and V 0 bases, and 11 bases lay outside the gene matches. The CDR3 covers 19 residues. CDR3 amino acids: CASSQSASGRANIHNEQFF. CDR3 in DNA: TGCGCCAGCAGTCAATCCGCTAGCGGGAGGGCCAACATCCACAATGAGCAGTTCTTC.

This clone came up once. This chain uses TRBV4-1 with TRBJ2-1, with TRBD2 matching over 11 bases. This CDR3 has 15 amino acids. Per the germline V gene, CDR1 is MGHRA and CDR2 is YSYEKL. V dropped 6 bases and J dropped 2; count of bases not matched to a gene: 3. The CDR3 DNA follows: TGCGCCAGCAGTCCGACTAGCGGGGCCTACAATGAGCAGTTCTTC. It codes for CASSPTSGAYNEQFF.

The chain couples TRBV21-1 to TRBJ2-7. TRBV21-1 is recorded as a pseudogene. The CDR3 is 13 amino acids. The CDR3 region has the DNA TGTGCCAGCAGCCGGCCGGTTACCTACGAGCAGTACTTC. It translates to CASSRPVTYEQYF.

This chain links TRBV5-6 with TRBJ1-5; 8 bases line up with TRBD1. This CDR3 region has 14 residues. Germline CDR1 and CDR2: SGHDT and YYEEEE. Trimming removed 2 bases from V and 7 bases from J; junction bases left unmatched: 5. As DNA, the CDR3 is TGTGCCAGCAGCTTTCGACAGGGGTACCAGCCCCAGCATTTT. Encoded protein: CASSFRQGYQPQHF.

V and J are TRBV15 and TRBJ2-3; D uncertain. The CDR3 has 19 residues. Germline V gene sequence: CDR1 LNHNV, CDR2 YYDKDF (reference sequence). V dropped 0 bases and J dropped 4 bases, with 23 bases sitting between them. The CDR3 sequence: CATSREMILGSNRADTQYF. The CDR3 coding sequence is TGTGCCACCAGCAGAGAAATGATCTTAGGATCTAATAGGGCAGATACGCAGTATTTT.

This clone has only one observation. This chain uses TRBV6-5 with TRBJ2-1; D might be TRBD1 or TRBD2, each matching 5 bases. The V gene's germline CDR1 is MNHEY and CDR2 SVGAGI. There are 15 residues in the CDR3. V was cut by 6 bases and J by 3 bases, with 15 bases left in between. The CDR3 coding sequence is TGTGCCAGCAGACTGGGGGAGAGCTTCTACAATGAGCAGTTCTTC. This encodes CASRLGESFYNEQFF.

The genes are TRBV7-8 and TRBJ1-1; 10 nucleotides line up with TRBD1. The germline V gene encodes CDR1 SGHVS and CDR2 FQNEAQ. J lost 5 bases, V lost 8 bases, and 2 bases had no gene match. This CDR3 is built from 12 residues. This CDR3 reads CASGTGVTEAFF. The CDR3 bases are TGTGCCAGCGGGACAGGGGTTACTGAAGCTTTCTTT.

The V gene is TRBV19, the J gene TRBJ2-1; possibly TRBD1 for D (5 bases). The CDR3 contains 14 residues. V shed 1 base and J shed 12 bases, with 16 bases lying between them. The V gene's germline CDR1 is LNHDA and CDR2 SQIVND (reference sequence). The CDR3 reads CASSIGTTPQGQFF. The CDR3, as DNA: TGTGCCAGTAGTATAGGGACAACCCCTCAAGGGCAGTTCTTC.

The V gene is TRBV19, the J gene TRBJ1-1, with D maybe TRBD1 (5 bases). The CDR3 is 13 amino acids. Trimming left V 3 bases short and J 5 bases short, with 10 bases between. CDR1 and CDR2 (germline): LNHDA, SQIVND (reference sequence). CDR3 DNA: TGTGCCAGTAGTATCGGGCGGGGGACTGAAGCTTTCTTT. This translates into CASSIGRGTEAFF.

J is TRBJ2-1 and V is TRBV5-4; maybe TRBD1 (5 bases). The germline V and J ends were trimmed by 2 bases and 1 base, with 13 bases remaining between them. Germline values: CDR1 SGHNT, CDR2 YYREEE (reference sequence). The CDR3 covers 16 residues. Here the CDR3 reads CASSFRTGQSYNEQFF. The CDR3 nucleotides are TGTGCCAGCAGCTTTCGAACAGGCCAATCCTACAATGAGCAGTTCTTC.

The chain carries TRBV23-1 and TRBJ1-5; D call uncertain. TRBV23-1 is an ORF for which the function is uncertain. V was cut by 8 bases and J by 3 bases, with 11 bases left in between. CDR3 size: 13 residues. CDR3 sequence reads: CASPPGLNQPQHF. For the CDR3, the DNA is TGCGCCAGCCCCCCCGGACTCAATCAGCCCCAGCATTTT.

This clone came up once. CDR3 nucleotide sequence: TGTGCCAGCAGCTTGACTAGCGGGAGTCTCAATGAGCAGTTCTTC. The encoded protein is CASSLTSGSLNEQFF. This chain links TRBV11-3 with TRBJ2-1; 12 positions agree with TRBD2. The CDR3 spans 15 residues. CDR1 and CDR2 from the germline V gene are SGHNT and YENEEA. The V segment lost 3 bases and the J segment 6 bases; nucleotides outside the gene matches: 3.

The chain employs TRBV18 and TRBJ1-2, with a weak D call TRBD1 (6 bases). There are 16 residues in the CDR3. CDR1 KGHSH and CDR2 LQKENI come from the germline V gene. V was cut by 3 bases and J by 2 bases, with 16 bases left in between. CDR3 sequence reads: CASSPGSKQGNYGYTF. The DNA of the CDR3 is TGTGCCAGCTCACCCGGTTCCAAACAGGGAAACTATGGCTACACCTTC.

CDR3 bases: TGTGCCAGCAGCTCGGACGGCTATAATTCACCCCTCCACTTT. This translates into CASSSDGYNSPLHF. The chain combines TRBV5-6 with TRBJ1-6; D remains ambiguous. The CDR3 covers 14 residues. V lost 3 bases and J lost 3, with 7 bases in between. Germline V gene sequence: CDR1 SGHDT, CDR2 YYEEEE.

The chain carries TRBV7-8 and TRBJ1-1; D unclear. In germline, CDR1 is SGHVS, CDR2 FQNEAQ. With 4 bases removed from V and 1 base from J, the gap between germline ends came to 10 bases. The CDR3 contains 14 residues. Written as DNA, the CDR3 is TGTGCCAGCAGCTCTGTGACGGAGAACACTGAAGCTTTCTTT. The encoded protein is CASSSVTENTEAFF.

This clone was found a few times. The chain carries TRBV7-3 and TRBJ2-7, with a tentative D call TRBD2 (5 bases). The CDR3 is made up of 14 amino acids. CDR1 and CDR2 from the germline V gene are SGHTA and FQGTGA. With 2 bases removed from V and 6 bases from J, the gap between germline ends came to 14 bases. Written as DNA, the CDR3 is TGTGCCAGCAGCTTAGGGCCTAGCTCTCTCGAGCAGTACTTC. It codes for CASSLGPSSLEQYF.

This chain uses TRBV2 with TRBJ2-1; TRBD2 is a possible D gene (5 bases). The CDR3 extends over 13 amino acids. Germline V gene data show CDR1 as SNHLY and CDR2 as FYNNEI. V dropped 4 bases and J dropped 9 bases, with 13 bases sitting between them. As DNA, the CDR3 is TGTGCCAGCAGTGTACTAGGGTCGTCTGAGCAGTTCTTC. Translated: CASSVLGSSEQFF.

V usage is TRBV5-8 and J usage is TRBJ2-2, with 11 bases lining up with TRBD2. This CDR3 is 16 amino acids long. CDR1 SGHTS and CDR2 YDEGEE come from the germline V gene. Trimming removed 2 bases from V and 5 bases from J; junction bases left unmatched: 5. This chain's CDR3 is CASSFTGTSGTGELFF. As DNA, the CDR3 is TGTGCCAGCAGCTTTACCGGGACTAGCGGAACCGGGGAGCTGTTTTTT.